This T cell receptor beta chain was obtained from a study of radiation and T cells in renal cell carcinoma. Sample time point: baseline pretreatment blood. Described treatment: 15 Gy SBRT to primary tumor, nephrectomy 4 weeks later. Radiation-treated patients gave blood at baseline, week 2 and week 4. Produced via immunoSEQ multiplex PCR; TCRdb's table is partial and in-frame only. The sample carries 130,000 to 150,000 clones, 88% recorded once. The specimen was blood, collected from a patient whose treatment included radiotherapy and nephrectomy. The clonotype comes from a woman aged 45 to 65 with renal cell carcinoma.

CDR3 in amino acids: CASSPGQYGYTF. CDR3 coding DNA: TGCGCCAGCAGCCCGGGACAGTATGGCTACACCTTC. The J gene is TRBJ1-2, the V gene TRBV5-1; 7 nucleotides line up with TRBD1. There are 12 residues in the CDR3. Germline V lookup: CDR1 SGHRS, CDR2 YFSETQ. V trimming: 4 bases; J trimming: 5 bases; junction bases outside the gene matches: 2.